The T cell receptor beta chain described here comes from a study of blood T cell repertoires in COVID-19. Germline CDR1 reads LNHDA; CDR2 reads SQIVND (reference sequence). The V and J ends lost 3 bases and 2 bases respectively, with 14 bases between them. The CDR3 sequence is 15 residues long. Per the study methods: Nucleated cell number was recorded as an estimate derived from reference gene primer amplification. TCRdb's table, derived via immunoSEQ multiplex PCR, lists solely in-frame clones and lacks some. D and trimming were read from the DNA, whereas the V and J calls and clone size are those reported in that table. The sample consists of fewer than 300,000 clones, approximately 88% of them appearing once.

The specimen was peripheral blood. The sequence came from a human donor with COVID-19, enrolled during active disease. The donor label of this sample is uncertain. The genes are TRBV19 and TRBJ2-7, with D perhaps matching TRBD2 (6 bases). For the CDR3, the DNA is TGTGCCAGTAGTATGGGGTGGGAGGTCCCCTACGAGCAGTACTTC. The encoded protein is CASSMGWEVPYEQYF.